These 5 T cell receptor beta chains were all obtained from the same sample, sequenced in a study of shared clonotypes between healthy human individuals. Clones were read by immunoSEQ multiplex PCR, and TCRdb kept only the in-frame ones, dropping some. This sample has some 2,400,000 clones, with around 95% found just once. Sequencing used naive CD4+ T cells sorted from blood. Subset defined: CD45RA+ positively selected. These receptors all come from a man aged 18 to 30 in good health.

The chain carries TRBV30 and TRBJ2-1, with a possible D match to TRBD1 (5 bases). Trimming removed 1 base at V and 15 bases at J, with 13 bases between. CDR1 is GTSNPN and CDR2 is SVGIG in the germline V gene (reference sequence). This CDR3 comprises 11 residues. CDR3 loop: CAWSEDIRVFF. For the CDR3, the DNA is TGTGCCTGGAGTGAGGACATAAGGGTGTTCTTC.

The chain couples TRBV5-4 to TRBJ1-2; 7 bases fit TRBD1. The CDR3 consists of 14 residues. V was pared by 4 bases and J by 7 bases, with 10 bases of the junction left unmatched. Germline V gene lookup returns CDR1 SGHNT and CDR2 YYREEE (reference sequence). The DNA for the CDR3 is TGTGCCAGCAGCACGCAGACAGGGTGGGGTGGCTACACCTTC. It specifies CASSTQTGWGGYTF.

The V gene is TRBV5-1, the J gene TRBJ1-4; D is undetermined. V was pared by 3 bases and J by 3 bases, with 9 bases between. The CDR3 is made up of 14 amino acids. The germline CDR1 and CDR2 sequences are SGHRS and YFSETQ. CDR3 DNA: TGCGCCAGCAGCTCGGAGGGAGCTAATGAAAAACTGTTTTTT. This gives the protein CASSSEGANEKLFF.

The rearrangement links TRBV30 to TRBJ2-1; 16 nucleotides agree with TRBD2. After removal of 3 bases from V and 8 bases from J, the junction contained 13 bases not matched to a gene. This CDR3 comprises 18 residues. Germline loops: CDR1 GTSNPN, CDR2 SVGIG (reference sequence). CDR3 coding DNA: TGTGCCTGGAGCAGGGGGAAAATCGGGACTAGCGGGAGGGATGAGCAGTTCTTC. Protein: CAWSRGKIGTSGRDEQFF.

The rearrangement uses TRBV25-1 and TRBJ1-4; TRBD1 matches at 8 bases. J lost 8 bases, V lost 4 bases, and 6 bases had no gene match. The CDR3 loop spans 14 amino acids. Germline CDR1 reads MGHDK; CDR2 reads SYGVNS. CDR3 region: CASSGGQGGEKLFF. The CDR3 coding sequence is TGTGCCAGCAGTGGAGGACAGGGAGGGGAAAAACTGTTTTTT.